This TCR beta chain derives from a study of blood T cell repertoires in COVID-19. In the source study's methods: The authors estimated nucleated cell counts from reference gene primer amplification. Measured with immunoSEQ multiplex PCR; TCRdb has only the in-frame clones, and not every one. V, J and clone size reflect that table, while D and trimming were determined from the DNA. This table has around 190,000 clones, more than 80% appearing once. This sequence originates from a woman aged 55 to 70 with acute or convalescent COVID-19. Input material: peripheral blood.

CDR3 bases: TGTGCCAGCAGCTTAGCGGGGGCCCTTCAGCCCCAGCATTTT. Translation gives CASSLAGALQPQHF. J is TRBJ1-5 and V is TRBV7-8; a possible D gene is TRBD1 (6 bases). V was shortened by 0 bases and J by 6 bases, with 9 bases between the two germline ends. Germline CDR1 reads SGHVS; CDR2 reads FQNEAQ. The CDR3 covers 14 residues.